One and the same sample provided the 22 T cell receptor beta chains below, sequenced in a study of blood T cell repertoires in COVID-19. The repertoire was sequenced with immunoSEQ multiplex PCR; TCRdb's copy has only in-frame clones and lacks some. Found here are 150,000 to 200,000 clones, 65% to 85% of them singletons; the top ten hold 10% to 15%. Sequencing was carried out using PBMCs or T cells enriched from blood (not recorded which). All receptors come from a woman aged 55-69 years who had recovered from COVID-19.

This clone was seen a few times. This CDR3 is also generated by other DNA sequences in the sample. The chain is built from TRBV28 and TRBJ1-1; 10 bases match TRBD1. There are 14 residues in the CDR3. The V gene's germline CDR1 is MDHEN and CDR2 SYDVKM. Trimming cost V 4 bases and J 5 bases; bases outside gene matches: 4. The CDR3 loop is CASSSGQGGTEAFF. DNA for the CDR3: TGTGCCAGCAGTTCCGGACAGGGGGGTACTGAAGCTTTCTTT.

The rearrangement uses TRBV18 and TRBJ2-1; 13 bases line up with TRBD2. CDR3 length: 15 residues. Germline trimming cut 3 bases from V and 13 bases from J; bases unmatched to any gene: 9. CDR1 is KGHSH, CDR2 LQKENI, per germline. Here the CDR3 reads CASSPDGLAGASQFF. CDR3 DNA: TGTGCCAGCTCACCTGACGGACTAGCGGGGGCCTCCCAGTTCTTC.

The chain is built from TRBV19 and TRBJ2-1; 8 nucleotides align to TRBD1. The CDR3 spans 15 residues. Germline trimming cut 9 bases from V and 0 bases from J; bases unmatched to any gene: 7. Germline CDR1 and CDR2: LNHDA and SQIVND (reference sequence). CDR3 DNA sequence: TGTGCCAGCACAACTACAGGGGGCTCCTACAATGAGCAGTTCTTC. The encoded protein is CASTTTGGSYNEQFF.

This clone was detected a few times. J is TRBJ2-7 and V is TRBV7-9, with TRBD2 matching over 9 bases. V lost 2 bases to trimming and J lost 2 bases; unmatched junction nucleotides: 7. The CDR3 sequence is 16 residues long. Germline CDR1 is SEHNR and CDR2 is FQNEAQ (reference sequence). CDR3 region: CASSLYPSGETYEQYF. The CDR3 DNA reads TGTGCCAGCAGCTTATATCCTAGCGGGGAAACCTACGAGCAGTACTTC.

The V call is TRBV4-1, the J call TRBJ2-1; 12 bases are shared with TRBD2. Germline-derived CDR1 and CDR2 are MGHRA and YSYEKL. J was trimmed by 7 bases and V by 0 bases; bases with no gene match: 4. The CDR3 totals 16 residues. This chain's CDR3 is CASSQETSGGLNEQFF. The CDR3 nucleotides read TGCGCCAGCAGCCAAGAAACTAGCGGGGGGTTGAATGAGCAGTTCTTC.

The chain is built from TRBV7-3 and TRBJ1-1, with D perhaps TRBD1 (5 bases). The germline CDR1 and CDR2 sequences are SGHTA and FQGTGA. This CDR3 is 16 amino acids long. V was cut by 11 bases and J by 1 base, with 23 bases left in between. The CDR3 sequence is CASSPSGGITNTEAFF. The DNA of the CDR3 is TGTGCCTCCAGCCCTTCGGGGGGAATTACGAACACTGAAGCTTTCTTT.

The CDR3 reads CASSSRSTGQYF. The CDR3 DNA reads as TGTGCCAGCAGTTCCAGATCTACGGGGCAGTACTTC. The chain combines TRBV6-5 with TRBJ2-7, with D unclear. Deletions cut 4 bases from V and 9 bases from J, with 13 bases between. CDR1 MNHEY and CDR2 SVGAGI come from the germline V gene. The CDR3 runs 12 residues.

J is TRBJ2-1 and V is TRBV6-5; TRBD2 agrees at 11 bases. Trimming took 4 bases from V and 0 from J; bases not matched to a gene: 2. CDR1 MNHEY and CDR2 SVGAGI come from the germline V gene. The CDR3 runs to 16 residues. The CDR3 is CASSWTSGFSYNEQFF. CDR3 nucleotides: TGTGCCAGCAGTTGGACTAGCGGGTTCTCCTACAATGAGCAGTTCTTC.

The chain has TRBV5-1 and TRBJ2-3, with TRBD1 matching 12 bases. The CDR3 has 15 residues. The germline CDR1 and CDR2 sequences are SGHRS and YFSETQ. Trimming removed 4 bases from V and 3 bases from J; junction bases left unmatched: 3. CDR3 amino acids: CASSGGQGATDTQYF. DNA for the CDR3: TGCGCCAGCAGCGGGGGACAGGGGGCGACAGATACGCAGTATTTT.

The chain has TRBV7-8 and TRBJ1-2; D perhaps matches TRBD1 (5 bases). The V end was cut by 1 base, the J end by 2 bases, with 5 bases between. The V gene's germline CDR1 is SGHVS and CDR2 FQNEAQ. The CDR3 contains 13 residues. The CDR3 region has the DNA TGTGCCAGCAGCTTAGGACAGAACTATGGCTACACCTTC. Amino acids: CASSLGQNYGYTF.

This chain connects TRBV10-3 to TRBJ2-1; 8 nucleotides align to TRBD1. V dropped 4 bases and J dropped 9; count of bases not matched to a gene: 5. Germline V gene data show CDR1 as ENHRY and CDR2 as SYGVKD. This CDR3 is 13 amino acids long. CDR3 nucleotide sequence: TGTGCCATCAGTGTCGAGACAGGGGTTGAGCAGTTCTTC. It encodes CAISVETGVEQFF.

The rearrangement links TRBV9 to TRBJ2-1; 13 positions agree with TRBD2. Germline lookup yields CDR1 SGDLS and CDR2 YYNGEE. CDR3 size: 17 residues. The trim removed 4 bases at V and 7 bases at J, leaving 11 bases unmatched. CDR3 DNA: TGTGCCAGCAGCATCAGTCGACTAGCGGGAGGAGGAAATGAGCAGTTCTTC. Its translation: CASSISRLAGGGNEQFF.

This sequence joins TRBV11-2 and TRBJ2-1; 13 nucleotides line up with TRBD2. Germline assignment: CDR1 SGHAT and CDR2 FQNNGV. V was clipped by 5 bases and J by 10 bases; unmatched bases: 8. This CDR3 is 15 amino acids long. The DNA for the CDR3 is TGTGCCAGCAGCCGCCGTGGGACTAGCGGGAACGAGCAGTTCTTC. Residues: CASSRRGTSGNEQFF.

The chain couples TRBV3-1 (or the pseudogene TRBV3-2) to TRBJ2-2; tentative D call: TRBD1 (5 bases). Germline V gene lookup returns CDR1 LGHDT and CDR2 YNNKEL (reference sequence). Trimming removed 4 bases at V and 0 bases at J, with 12 bases between. The CDR3 has 16 residues. The CDR3 DNA reads as TGTGCCAGCAGCCGCACTACAGGAGCGAACACCGGGGAGCTGTTTTTT. Translated, it gives CASSRTTGANTGELFF.

V is TRBV5-1 and J is TRBJ2-3; 8 bases are a match to TRBD2. Per germline, CDR1 SGHRS and CDR2 YFSETQ. J gave up 0 bases and V 5 bases, and 5 bases lay outside the gene matches. The CDR3 has 15 amino acids. The CDR3 DNA follows: TGCGCCAGCAGGGAAGCGGGGGTTAGCACAGATACGCAGTATTTT. It codes for CASREAGVSTDTQYF.

The chain links TRBV6-5 to TRBJ1-2, with D maybe TRBD1 (6 bases). Germline-derived CDR1 and CDR2 are MNHEY and SVGAGI. V lost 6 bases to trimming and J lost 2 bases, with 10 bases between them. This CDR3 contains 13 residues. CDR3 sequence (DNA): TGTGCCAGCAGGCTGACAGGAAACTATGGCTACACCTTC. As protein: CASRLTGNYGYTF.

This clone was counted between two and nine times. The rearrangement links TRBV5-1 to TRBJ2-7; D possibly corresponds to TRBD1 (5 bases). Deletions cut 0 bases from V and 4 bases from J, with 11 bases between. The CDR3 covers 14 residues. Germline V gene sequence: CDR1 SGHRS, CDR2 YFSETQ. CDR3 in amino acids: CASSLGTRSYEQYF. The CDR3 DNA sequence: TGCGCCAGCAGCTTGGGGACACGGAGTTACGAGCAGTACTTC.

The chain has TRBV2 and TRBJ2-2, with TRBD1 identical over 7 bases. The germline CDR1 and CDR2 sequences are SNHLY and FYNNEI. Trimming cost V 5 bases and J 6 bases; bases outside gene matches: 3. This CDR3 has 13 amino acids. The CDR3 here is CASSTGTAGELFF. In DNA form, the CDR3 reads TGTGCCAGCAGTACCGGGACAGCCGGGGAGCTGTTTTTT.

This sequence joins TRBV2 and TRBJ1-2; D is ambiguous. The CDR3 extends over 12 amino acids. The germline gives CDR1 SNHLY, CDR2 FYNNEI. V was shortened by 8 bases and J by 6 bases, with 13 bases between the two germline ends. The CDR3 DNA follows: TGTGCCAGCCGATGGACTGGGGATGGCTACACCTTC. It translates to CASRWTGDGYTF. The full variable domain, in which reference TRBV2 and TRBJ1-2 provide the parts outside the CDR3, is EPEVTQTPSHQVTQMGQEVILRCVPISNHLYFYWYRQILGQKVEFLVSFYNNEISEKSEIFDDQFSVERPDGSNFTLKIRSTKLEDSAMYFCASRWTGDGYTFGSGTRLTVV.

This chain connects TRBV7-9 to TRBJ1-4; D remains unclear. The V gene's germline CDR1 is SEHNR and CDR2 FQNEAQ (reference sequence). CDR3 length equals 17 residues. V shed 0 bases and J shed 3 bases, with 14 bases lying between them. CDR3 sequence reads: CASSLAHQESPNEKLFF. The CDR3 bases are TGTGCCAGCAGCTTAGCACACCAAGAATCGCCTAATGAAAAACTGTTTTTT.

The table lists this clone with a count of one. The chain joins TRBV12-3 or TRBV12-4 to TRBJ1-2; D perhaps matches TRBD1 (5 bases). V shed 6 bases and J shed 1 base, with 9 bases lying between them. The CDR3 is 13 amino acids. The CDR3 is CASSQDNNYGYTF. The CDR3 nucleotides read TGTGCCAGCAGCCAGGACAATAACTATGGCTACACCTTC.

The V gene is TRBV6-5, the J gene TRBJ2-5, with 8 bases that match TRBD1. This CDR3 has 12 residues. The germline V gene encodes CDR1 MNHEY and CDR2 SVGAGI. V dropped 7 bases and J dropped 6; count of bases not matched to a gene: 4. CDR3 bases: TGTGCCAGCACAGGGGGCGCGAAGACCCAGTACTTC. It is translated as CASTGGAKTQYF.